These 32 T cell receptor beta chains were all obtained from the same sample, sequenced in a study of CD8 T cells in ankylosing spondylitis (dated by TCRdb to 2015 to 2018). The library was prepared using 5' RACE. The sequencing machine was an Illumina HiSeq 2500. TCRdb reworked the public reads: Q25 trimming with fastp, MiXCR clone assembly, productive beta chains retained. Under each unique CDR3 protein, matching rows form one entry showing the most common genes and DNA. This sample holds 100,000 to 150,000 distinct CDR3 sequences; about a tenth were observed only once. The biggest ten clones account for approximately 3.3% of the sample. Specimen: blood, either unsorted or a sorted T cell fraction (not recorded which). Receptor source: a male donor with ankylosing spondylitis or in good health (not recorded which).

Note on this clonotype: At one end, the junction sequence differs from germline, possibly due to a read error. CDR3 DNA sequence: TGTGCCAGCAGTTTATCGACTAGCGGGAGGGACGACCAGTACTTC. It yields the protein CASSLSTSGRDDQYF. The chain is built from TRBV27 and TRBJ2-7; 14 bases fit TRBD2. In germline, CDR1 is MNHEY, CDR2 SMNVEV (reference sequence). This CDR3 contains 15 residues.

J is TRBJ1-5 and V is TRBV7-2; 8 bases are a match to TRBD1. CDR1 is SGHTA, CDR2 FQGNSA, per germline. The junction had 12 bases not matched to a gene; V was cut back by 8 bases and J by 9 bases. The CDR3 is made up of 14 amino acids. The CDR3 DNA follows: TGTGCCAGCGCGGGACAGGTCACCGGGGGGCCCCAGCATTTT. Its protein product is CASAGQVTGGPQHF. The whole variable domain, filled in from reference TRBV7-2 and TRBJ1-5, reads GAGVSQSPSNKVTEKGKDVELRCDPISGHTALYWYRQSLGQGLEFLIYFQGNSAPDKSGLPSDRFSAERTGGSVSTLTIQRTQQEDSAVYLCASAGQVTGGPQHFGDGTRLSIL.

This clonotype was counted at least ten times. The chain has TRBV28 and TRBJ1-6, with no clear D. This CDR3 contains 14 residues. Trimming removed 6 bases from V and 10 bases from J, with 16 bases in between. Per germline, CDR1 MDHEN and CDR2 SYDVKM. The CDR3 region is CASSLQYGGSPLHF. The CDR3 bases are TGTGCCAGCAGCTTACAATACGGCGGATCACCCCTCCACTTT. Full variable domain (outside the CDR3, taken from reference TRBV28 and TRBJ1-6): DVKVTQSSRYLVKRTGEKVFLECVQDMDHENMFWYRQDPGLGLRLIYFSYDVKMKEKGDIPEGYSVSREKKERFSLILESASTNQTSMYLCASSLQYGGSPLHFGNGTRLTVT.

At least ten counts were recorded for this clonotype. The rearrangement uses TRBV20-1 and TRBJ2-1; D unclear. Trimming stripped 1 base from V and 6 bases from J, with 13 bases between. This CDR3 is built from 14 residues. From germline, CDR1 is DFQATT and CDR2 SNEGSKA (reference sequence). CDR3 DNA: TGCAGTGCTAGAGTCAACGCACCAATCAATGAGCAGTTCTTC. It specifies CSARVNAPINEQFF.

The chain is built from TRBV24-1 and TRBJ2-5; TRBD2 aligns across 12 bases. Per the germline V gene, CDR1 is KGHDR and CDR2 is SFDVKD. Germline trimming cut 0 bases from V and 2 bases from J; bases unmatched to any gene: 9. This CDR3 has 19 residues. CDR3 amino acids: CATSDLRCLLAGGQETQYF. The CDR3 DNA is TGTGCCACCAGTGATTTGAGGTGTTTGCTAGCGGGAGGGCAAGAGACCCAGTACTTC.

This clonotype came up many times. This sequence joins TRBV10-3 and TRBJ2-2; D gene ambiguous. Deletions cut 2 bases from V and 1 base from J, with 5 bases between. CDR3 length: 14 amino acids. CDR1 is ENHRY, CDR2 SYGVKD, per germline. The CDR3, as DNA: TGTGCCATCAGTGAGGCCCGGAACACCGGGGAGCTGTTTTTT. This encodes CAISEARNTGELFF.

This clonotype was detected ten times or more. This chain joins TRBV7-2 and TRBJ1-2; D not resolved. V shed 1 base and J shed 3 bases, with 15 bases lying between them. This CDR3 comprises 16 residues. CDR1 is SGHTA, CDR2 FQGNSA, per germline. CDR3 region: CASSLVRPEVDYGYTF. Written as DNA, the CDR3 is TGTGCCAGCAGCTTAGTAAGGCCAGAAGTGGACTATGGCTACACCTTC.

This clonotype was counted many times. The CDR3 here is CASSQGLAPKETQYF. The DNA for the CDR3 is TGCGCCAGCAGCCAGGGACTAGCGCCGAAAGAGACCCAGTACTTC. The chain is built from TRBV5-1 and TRBJ2-5; TRBD2 matches at 10 bases. CDR1 is SGHRS and CDR2 is YFSETQ in the germline V gene. V lost 4 bases and J lost 3; bases outside the gene matches: 6. The CDR3 consists of 15 residues. Complete variable domain (other parts from reference TRBV5-1 and TRBJ2-5): KAGVTQTPRYLIKTRGQQVTLSCSPISGHRSVSWYQQTPGQGLQFLFEYFSETQRNKGNFPGRFSGRQFSNSRSEMNVSTLELGDSALYLCASSQGLAPKETQYFGPGTRLLVL.

The V and J genes are TRBV4-1 and TRBJ2-1; TRBD2 aligns across 11 bases. The ends lost 0 bases at V and 9 bases at J; junction bases unmatched: 4. In germline, CDR1 is MGHRA, CDR2 YSYEKL. The CDR3 extends over 15 amino acids. The CDR3 coding sequence is TGCGCCAGCAGCCAAGATCTTGGACTAGCGGGTGAGCAGTTCTTC. Translated: CASSQDLGLAGEQFF.

This clonotype was observed at least ten times. The chain combines TRBV5-1 with TRBJ2-7; D is unresolved. The CDR3 loop spans 14 amino acids. Trimming pared 4 bases from V and 3 bases from J, leaving 14 bases between. The germline CDR1 and CDR2 sequences are SGHRS and YFSETQ. The DNA of the CDR3 is TGCGCCAGCAGCCCCCGTCTAGAAAACTACGAGCAGTACTTC. This translates into CASSPRLENYEQYF.

This clonotype showed up just a few times. The rearrangement joins TRBV7-9 to TRBJ1-6; weak D call: TRBD1 (5 bases). The CDR3 sequence is 14 residues long. From germline, CDR1 is SEHNR and CDR2 FQNEAQ (reference sequence). The V and J ends lost 2 bases and 16 bases respectively, with 18 bases between them. The chain's CDR3 is CASSLSPGEPLLHF. The CDR3 DNA is TGTGCCAGCAGCTTATCTCCGGGGGAGCCCTTGCTCCACTTT.

This clonotype was counted many times. This chain joins TRBV12-3 or TRBV12-4 and TRBJ2-1; no clear D gene. Trimming stripped 6 bases from V and 6 bases from J, with 18 bases between. CDR3 length equals 15 residues. CDR3 loop: CASSPRSRSANEQFF. The CDR3 nucleotides read TGTGCCAGCAGCCCACGGTCCCGGTCGGCCAATGAGCAGTTCTTC.

In its sample, this clonotype was seen a few times. The chain uses TRBV12-3 or TRBV12-4 and TRBJ1-3; no reliable D call. The CDR3 spans 14 residues. The V gene lost 2 bases and the J gene lost 4 bases, with 9 bases spanning the gap. This chain's CDR3 is CASSLWAKGNTIYF. CDR3 nucleotides: TGTGCCAGCAGTTTATGGGCCAAGGGAAACACCATATATTTT.

This clonotype was seen many times. The rearrangement joins TRBV5-5 to TRBJ2-2, with no clear D. The CDR3 spans 13 residues. V dropped 1 base and J dropped 7 bases, with 8 bases sitting between them. Germline loops: CDR1 SGHKS, CDR2 YYEKEE (reference sequence). This chain's CDR3 is CASSLRVDGELFF. Written as DNA, the CDR3 is TGTGCCAGCAGCTTGCGGGTTGACGGGGAGCTGTTTTTT.

The CDR3 loop reads CASSQGASIGTDTQYF. Written as DNA, the CDR3 is TGTGCCAGCAGCCAAGGGGCTAGCATTGGCACAGATACGCAGTATTTT. The rearrangement uses TRBV3-1 and TRBJ2-3; TRBD2 might be the D (5 bases). Trimming removed 1 base at V and 1 base at J, with 12 bases between. This CDR3 comprises 16 residues. CDR1 is LGHDT, CDR2 YNNKEL, per germline (reference sequence).

The V call is TRBV5-6, the J call TRBJ2-7; 15 positions match TRBD2. Germline CDR1 reads SGHDT; CDR2 reads YYEEEE. This CDR3 has 15 residues. Germline trimming cut 4 bases from V and 4 bases from J; bases unmatched to any gene: 3. Here the CDR3 reads CASSGGTSGRYEQYF. CDR3 bases: TGTGCCAGCAGCGGGGGGACTAGCGGGAGGTACGAGCAGTACTTC.

The rearrangement uses TRBV7-3 and TRBJ1-1; 9 bases fit TRBD1. The CDR3 is made up of 15 amino acids. Per the germline V gene, CDR1 is SGHTA and CDR2 is FQGTGA. V was pared by 5 bases and J by 6 bases, with 10 bases of the junction left unmatched. The CDR3 DNA reads TGTGCCAGCAGCCCTACAGGGGGCGAGAGGTCTGAAGCTTTCTTT. Its translation: CASSPTGGERSEAFF. Together with reference TRBV7-3 and TRBJ1-1, the CDR3 gives the full variable domain: GAGVSQTPSNKVTEKGKYVELRCDPISGHTALYWYRQSLGQGPEFLIYFQGTGAADDSGLPNDRFFAVRPEGSVSTLKIQRTERGDSAVYLCASSPTGGERSEAFFGQGTRLTVV.

This clonotype was seen many times. The chain carries TRBV12-3 or TRBV12-4 and TRBJ2-7; 7 nucleotides line up with TRBD2. Trimming at V came to 4 bases and at J to 0 bases, leaving 6 bases not matched to a gene. This CDR3 spans 15 amino acids. The CDR3 protein is CASSWSGASSYEQYF. The DNA of the CDR3 is TGTGCCAGCAGTTGGAGCGGGGCTAGCTCCTACGAGCAGTACTTC.

The rearrangement joins TRBV7-3 to TRBJ1-3, with TRBD1 matching over 8 bases. The germline CDR1 and CDR2 sequences are SGHTA and FQGTGA. J was trimmed by 0 bases and V by 5 bases; bases with no gene match: 18. The CDR3 sequence is 20 residues long. DNA of the CDR3: TGTGCCAGCAGCCCTCTAAGGGAGACAGGGGCGATTTACTCTGGAAACACCATATATTTT. Translation gives CASSPLRETGAIYSGNTIYF. The whole variable domain, remainder taken from reference TRBV7-3 and TRBJ1-3, is GAGVSQTPSNKVTEKGKYVELRCDPISGHTALYWYRQSLGQGPEFLIYFQGTGAADDSGLPNDRFFAVRPEGSVSTLKIQRTERGDSAVYLCASSPLRETGAIYSGNTIYFGEGSWLTVV.

This clonotype occurred many times. This rearrangement joins TRBV6-1 to TRBJ2-7; 9 nucleotides agree with TRBD1. This CDR3 is 15 amino acids long. The V gene's germline CDR1 is MNHNS and CDR2 SASEGT. Germline trimming cut 5 bases from V and 3 bases from J; bases unmatched to any gene: 8. CDR3 coding DNA: TGTGCCAGCAGTCAAACCACAGGGGGCTTCTACGAGCAGTACTTC. Residues: CASSQTTGGFYEQYF.

This chain joins TRBV7-2 and TRBJ1-6; TRBD1 matches at 7 bases. This CDR3 is built from 16 residues. Trimming cost V 5 bases and J 2 bases; bases outside gene matches: 6. The V gene's germline CDR1 is SGHTA and CDR2 FQGNSA. The CDR3 is CASSVTGAAYNSPLHF. For the CDR3, the DNA is TGTGCCAGCAGCGTTACAGGGGCGGCCTATAATTCACCCCTCCACTTT.

This clonotype was counted only a few times. J is TRBJ1-4 and V is TRBV11-2; the match to TRBD1 covers 7 bases. Unmatched junction bases numbered 8, after V lost 6 bases and J lost 7 bases. Germline-derived CDR1 and CDR2 are SGHAT and FQNNGV. This CDR3 region has 14 residues. Written as DNA, the CDR3 is TGTGCCAGCAGTCGGGACAGCCGTCCTGAAAAACTGTTTTTT. It yields the protein CASSRDSRPEKLFF.

This rearrangement joins TRBV7-9 to TRBJ1-1, with D possibly TRBD1 on 5 matching bases. CDR1 is SEHNR, CDR2 FQNEAQ, per germline (reference sequence). V was shortened by 5 bases and J by 7 bases, with 14 bases between the two germline ends. There are 13 residues in the CDR3. The CDR3 sequence is CASSTRGLSEAFF. CDR3 nucleotides: TGTGCCAGCAGCACACGGGGCCTCAGTGAAGCTTTCTTT.

This clonotype was detected many times. The rearrangement uses TRBV2 and TRBJ2-7, with D possibly matching TRBD2 (6 bases). The CDR3 loop spans 13 amino acids. The germline V and J ends were trimmed by 6 bases and 3 bases, with 12 bases remaining between them. The germline V gene has CDR1 SNHLY and CDR2 FYNNEI. The CDR3 region has the DNA TGTGCCAGCAGGGGAATGCGGGACTACGAGCAGTACTTC. Translation gives CASRGMRDYEQYF.

This rearrangement joins TRBV7-2 to TRBJ2-7; TRBD2 matches at 10 bases. The CDR3 loop spans 14 amino acids. J gave up 6 bases and V 11 bases, and 13 bases lay outside the gene matches. Germline V CDR1 and CDR2: SGHTA, FQGNSA. The CDR3 DNA is TGTGCCCCTAGGATCGCTAGCGGGGGACCCGAGCAGTACTTC. Translating it yields CAPRIASGGPEQYF.

In its sample, this clonotype was seen many times. This rearrangement joins TRBV20-1 to TRBJ2-3; 12 bases are a match to TRBD2. With V trimmed by 3 bases and J by 3 bases, 7 bases remained unmatched. The CDR3 loop spans 16 amino acids. CDR1 is DFQATT and CDR2 is SNEGSKA in the germline V gene (reference sequence). The CDR3 region is CSASGLAGLKTDTQYF. The CDR3 DNA reads as TGCAGTGCTAGCGGACTAGCGGGGTTGAAAACAGATACGCAGTATTTT.

This clonotype was counted ten times or more. J is TRBJ2-4 and V is TRBV12-3 or TRBV12-4, with a possible D match to TRBD2 (6 bases). CDR3 size: 16 residues. V gave up 6 bases and J gave up 5 bases, with 20 bases separating them. CDR3 coding DNA: TGTGCCAGCAGCCAGCGAGGATGGCGGGAACAAAACATTCAGTACTTC. Residues: CASSQRGWREQNIQYF.

This clonotype has a handful of counts. This chain joins TRBV15 and TRBJ2-1, with TRBD2 matching 10 bases. The CDR3 covers 17 residues. The ends lost 1 base at V and 6 bases at J; junction bases unmatched: 9. Looked up from germline, CDR1 is LNHNV and CDR2 is YYDKDF (reference sequence). The CDR3 DNA sequence: TGTGCCACCAGCAGAGTTTTCGGAGCGGGAGGGCGCAATGAGCAGTTCTTC. The encoded protein is CATSRVFGAGGRNEQFF.

This clonotype was recorded a few times. The chain has TRBV5-6 and TRBJ2-1; TRBD1 matches at 8 bases. Germline V lookup: CDR1 SGHDT, CDR2 YYEEEE. V was clipped by 2 bases and J by 3 bases; unmatched bases: 10. The CDR3 has 17 amino acids. CDR3 coding DNA: TGTGCCAGCAGCTTCCAGGGGGCTCTGGGGTTCTACAATGAGCAGTTCTTC. It is translated as CASSFQGALGFYNEQFF.

This clonotype showed up many times. V is TRBV20-1 and J is TRBJ2-1; D is possibly TRBD1 (5 bases). The CDR3 spans 14 residues. Between the trimmed V and J ends, which lost 3 bases and 6 bases, there was a span of 15 bases. Looked up from germline, CDR1 is DFQATT and CDR2 is SNEGSKA (reference sequence). This CDR3 reads CSASSGHPGNEQFF. In nucleotides, the CDR3 is TGCAGTGCTAGTAGTGGACACCCTGGCAATGAGCAGTTCTTC.

This clonotype was counted between two and nine times. The chain combines TRBV20-1 with TRBJ2-7; D is unresolved. Germline V gives CDR1 DFQATT, CDR2 SNEGSKA (reference sequence). The V and J ends lost 8 bases and 1 base respectively, with 15 bases between them. The CDR3 extends over 13 amino acids. Here the CDR3 reads CSTNQKVSYEQYF. The CDR3, as DNA: TGCAGTACAAATCAGAAGGTGTCCTACGAGCAGTACTTC.

This clonotype was recorded at least ten times. This chain links TRBV6-2 or TRBV6-3 with TRBJ2-2; D possibly matches TRBD1 or TRBD2 (5 bases each). The CDR3 consists of 13 residues. CDR1 is MNHEY and CDR2 is SVGEGT in the germline V gene. V lost 6 bases and J lost 7, with 12 bases in between. The CDR3 region has the DNA TGTGCCAGCAGACCACCTGGGGGCGGGGAGCTGTTTTTT. This translates into CASRPPGGGELFF.